This T cell receptor (beta chain) was recovered during a study of T-cell memory formation after mild COVID-19 (dated by TCRdb to the early 2020s). In the study overall: Most TCR sequence clusters were specific to one of the two donors. In two donors, T-cell clones that expanded and contracted after mild COVID-19 were followed by sequencing TCRalpha and TCRbeta repertoires longitudinally. The cohort was made up of two young adult volunteers, one female and one male, who were previously healthy. Beyond this particular receptor, the publication reports: Balanced CD4/CD8 phenotypes were observed for clones contracting from day 15 to 85, whereas a bias towards CD4+ was observed for a second wave of clones expanding from day 15 to 37. Contracting CD4+ clones turned up mainly in the CM and EM memory subsets, whereas EMRA was where CD8+ clones were enriched. The detection of some responding clones in pre-infection memory suggests that pre-existing cross-reactive memory T cells joined the SARS-CoV-2 response. The second-wave clones that peaked on day 37 were not confirmed to be SARS-CoV-2 specific. The study covered only a couple of mild cases, and larger cohorts including severe cases with pre-infection samples were considered necessary.

As for this clonotype: Which antigen it targets is not known. No clone much larger than this one lies a single base away; base qualities are absent.

TCRdb names Illumina NovaSeq 6000 as the instrument used. Using 5'RACE with constant-segment primers, TCRalpha and TCRbeta cDNA libraries were constructed, with sample barcodes and unique molecular identifiers added in the process. Trizol reagent was used to extract RNA from every sample. Amplification of the libraries took two PCR steps, and the second step added a second sample barcode plus Illumina TruSeq adapters. The libraries were sequenced on an Illumina NovaSeq using 2 x 150 bp paired-end reads. The authors' pipeline ran thus. With migec v1.2.7, reads were demultiplexed and then collapsed into UMI-guided consensus sequences. Using mixcr v2.1.11, UMI consensuses were aligned to TRA and TRB V and J templates and then assembled into clonotypes. A clonotype was counted as expanded or contracted only if both edgeR and NoisET called the change significant, with noise models trained on biological replicates. For edgeR calls, a false discovery rate-adjusted p below 0.01 and a log2 fold-change threshold of 1 were applied. PCA with hierarchical clustering of max-normalized trajectories of the 1000 most abundant clonotypes was used as exploratory dynamics analysis. Each responding clone was given a CD4 or CD8 phenotype based on the CD4+ and CD8+ repertoires, which had been sequenced separately. TCRdb reprocessed the public reads (quality trimming at Q25 with fastp, clone calling with MiXCR) and kept in-frame beta chains. Duplicate CDR3 protein sequences are folded into a single record with the most common DNA and genes. TCRdb assigned the V and J calls; the authors' analysis was not used. The sample records over 15,000 distinct CDR3 sequences, 23% of which are singletons. The ten largest clonotypes hold roughly three fifths of the sample.

V is pared back by 4 bases and J by 3 bases, with 9 bases lying between the germline termini. The CDR3 measures 14 amino acids from cysteine to phenylalanine. The retained sequence is limited to the CDR3, 42 bases, with the frame set at the first base. CDR1 and CDR2 are drawn from the germline V gene: SNHLY, FYNNEI. PBMCs were isolated by Ficoll-Paque density gradient centrifugation. The sample taken for sequencing was PBMCs or a T cell subset sorted from them (not recorded which). This clonotype was obtained from a man aged 18 to 30 who had mild COVID-19 (a few samples of this study predate the infection). The sample titles of this study are shuffled in the database, so cell type and time point are left out; the donor was told from shared clones. The chain employs TRBV2 and TRBJ1-4; the D region possibly corresponds to TRBD1 (5 bases align). CDR3 reads: CASSGTGPNEKLFF. The DNA reads as follows: TGTGCCAGCAGTGGTACAGGACCTAATGAAAAACTGTTTTTT.